This is a list of T cell receptor beta chains from one sample in a study of type 1 regulatory T cells. MiXCR, applied by TCRdb to the reads, yields one record per CDR3 protein. The repertoire has roughly 65,000 distinct CDR3 sequences, more than 45% of them found once; the top ten carry about 2%. The antigens of these receptors remain unknown. Sequencing used cultured non-Tr1 T cells, either the whole culture or a sorted T cell fraction (not recorded which). The receptors were gathered from a human donor in good health. Both conserved end residues are part of each CDR3. The D gene is left open where the match is weak. Not every row has a clone size; where given, it reads once, few, many or a size class.

d_call clone_size j_call v_call cdr3_nt cdr3_aa
. . TRBJ2-1 TRBV5-1 TGCGCCTGCGCGATCAGTAGCACTTACAATGAGCAGTTCTTC CACAISSTYNEQFF
TRBD2 . TRBJ2-7 TRBV5-1 TGCGCCAGCAGCTTGGATGGATCGGGACTAGCGGTTTCAGAATACGAGCAGTACTTC CASSLDGSGLAVSEYEQYF
. . TRBJ2-5 TRBV7-2 TGTGCCAGCAGCTTCTATAGCCAAGAGACCCAGTACTTC CASSFYSQETQYF
. few TRBJ2-6 TRBV7-9 TGTGCCAGCAGCTTAGGGGGACACAGATTCTCTGGGGCCAACGTCCTGACTTTC CASSLGGHRFSGANVLTF
. few TRBJ2-2 TRBV2 TGTGCCAGCAGTACCGGGACAACGAACACCGGGGAGCTGTTTTTT CASSTGTTNTGELFF
TRBD2 once TRBJ2-2 TRBV7-9 TGTGCCAGCAGGCTAGCGGGCGACCGAAGAACTATGAACACCGGGGAGCTGTTTTTT CASRLAGDRRTMNTGELFF
. . TRBJ1-2 TRBV5-4 TGTGCCAGCAGCTTGGCAGGACAGACTAACTATGGCTACACCTTC CASSLAGQTNYGYTF
. few TRBJ2-1 TRBV5-1 TGCGCCAGCAGCTGGGGCGCTAATGAGCAGTTCTTC CASSWGANEQFF
. . TRBJ2-3 TRBV20-1 TGCAGTGCTAGCGGGGGGCTCGGAGCAGATACGCAGTATTTT CSASGGLGADTQYF
. . TRBJ2-2 TRBV7-3 TGTGCCAGCAGCTCTTTGATGGGCACCGGGGAGCTGTTTTTT CASSSLMGTGELFF
TRBD1 once TRBJ1-2 TRBV2 TGTGCCAGCAGTGGGACAGGGTATTCTAACTATGGCTACACCTTC CASSGTGYSNYGYTF
. few TRBJ1-2 TRBV20-1 TGCAGTGCTAGGCCCTCTCTATATCACTATGGCTACACCTTC CSARPSLYHYGYTF
TRBD2 few TRBJ2-5 TRBV20-1 TGCAGTGCTTGGGCTAGCGGGGCCCGTGTGACCCAGTACTTC CSAWASGARVTQYF
TRBD1 . TRBJ2-6 TRBV18 TGTGCCAGCTCACTAGTCCGGCAGGGGGCTGGGGCCAACGTCCTGACTTTC CASSLVRQGAGANVLTF
. few TRBJ2-5 TRBV5-1 TGCGCCAGCAGCTTCCAAGGGGGCCAAGAGACCCAGTACTTC CASSFQGGQETQYF
. . TRBJ2-1 TRBV20-1 TGCAGCGTAAGCGAGGGGTTGAATGAGCAGTTCTTC CSVSEGLNEQFF
. . TRBJ2-7 TRBV7-2 TGTGCCAGCAGCGCGAGCAGGGGCAATTCCTACGAGCAGTACTTC CASSASRGNSYEQYF
. . TRBJ1-6 TRBV19 TGTGCCAGTAGTAACCGGGACGACTTGGGACCCCTCCACTTT CASSNRDDLGPLHF
TRBD2 many TRBJ2-7 TRBV20-1 TGCAGTGCTAGAGATCAGGAGCGGGGGGGCACCTACGAGCAGTACTTC CSARDQERGGTYEQYF
TRBD2 . TRBJ2-5 TRBV30 TGTGCCTGGAGCGAGTCCAGGGAGGGGACCCAGTACTTC CAWSESREGTQYF
. . TRBJ2-5 TRBV29-1 TGCAGCGTTAGGGGAAACCTCCAAGAGACCCAGTACTTC CSVRGNLQETQYF
TRBD2 . TRBJ2-5 TRBV7-2 TGTGCCAGCAGCTTAGGGGGTTGGACTAGCGGGGTACAAGAGACCCAGTACTTC CASSLGGWTSGVQETQYF
. few TRBJ2-3 TRBV5-1 TGCGCCAGCAGCTTGGCGTCGCAAAACACAGATACGCAGTATTTT CASSLASQNTDTQYF
TRBD1 . TRBJ1-1 TRBV20-1 TGCAGTGCTAGAGTTCAACACTGGCGGGACAGGGGTGGTAACACTGAAGCTTTCTTT CSARVQHWRDRGGNTEAFF
. few TRBJ1-2 TRBV20-1 TGCAGTGCTAAATCCGGGTTCGCTGGCTACACCTTC CSAKSGFAGYTF
. many TRBJ1-1 TRBV7-2 TGTGCCAGCAGCTTCCTAGCGGGGGGGGGGCGTAGCACTGAAGCTTTCTTT CASSFLAGGGRSTEAFF
. . TRBJ2-5 TRBV11-3 TGTGCCAGCAGCTTTCGGGGGGCCGGGGAGACCCAGTACTTC CASSFRGAGETQYF
TRBD2 . TRBJ2-6 TRBV5-1 TGCGCCAGCAGCCCCGGGGGGACTGGGGCCAACGTCCTGACTTTC CASSPGGTGANVLTF
. . TRBJ2-5 TRBV30 TGTGCCTGGCGCTCCCGGGAGACCCAGTACTTC CAWRSRETQYF
. . TRBJ2-5 TRBV3-1 TGTGCCAGCAGCCAAGCGGGGGGCGAAGAGACCCAGTACTTC CASSQAGGEETQYF